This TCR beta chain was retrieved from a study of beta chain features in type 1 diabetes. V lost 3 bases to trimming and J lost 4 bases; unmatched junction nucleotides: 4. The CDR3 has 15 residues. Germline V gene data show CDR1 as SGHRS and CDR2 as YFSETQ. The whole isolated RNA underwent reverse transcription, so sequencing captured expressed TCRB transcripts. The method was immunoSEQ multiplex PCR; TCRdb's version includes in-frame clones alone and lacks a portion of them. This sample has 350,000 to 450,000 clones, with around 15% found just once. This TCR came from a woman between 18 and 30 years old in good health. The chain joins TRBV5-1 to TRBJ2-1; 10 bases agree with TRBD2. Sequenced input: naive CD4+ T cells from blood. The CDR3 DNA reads TGCGCCAGCAGCTCCTCTAGCGGGAGTTACAATGAGCAGTTCTTC. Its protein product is CASSSSSGSYNEQFF.